The TCR beta chain under discussion was sequenced for a study of T cell responses to AZD1222 COVID-19 vaccine. The wider study: Pooling covered second doses at about 4 or about 12 weeks.

For this clone: No antigen is known for it.

Study-wide findings and caveats: Samples come after the peak T cell response, not at day 14.

Some clones are missing from TCRdb's copy, which holds only in-frame ones; the method was immunoSEQ multiplex PCR. Counted here are 78,000 or so clones, approximately 90% occurring once; the ten biggest clones make up around 19%. Trimming took off 5 bases at V and 8 bases at J, with 13 bases between the two ends. Germline assignment: CDR1 LGHDT and CDR2 YNNKEL (reference sequence). The CDR3 is 13 amino acids. This TCR was sampled from an adult in good health. The material sequenced was peripheral blood, taken on day 0 of AZD1222 vaccination. The chain couples TRBV3-1 (or the pseudogene TRBV3-2) to TRBJ1-3; D may be TRBD1 (5 bases). DNA of the CDR3: TGTGCCAGCAGCTCCGGGTTGGGGGACACCATATATTTT. It translates to CASSSGLGDTIYF.